The text below deals with one TCR beta chain. This record belongs to a study of cytomegalovirus exposure and HLA in healthy donors. The PCR was carried out with 60 Vbeta primers and 13 Jbeta primers. TCRdb keeps only in-frame clones here, not all; method: immunoSEQ multiplex PCR. The table has fewer than 200,000 clones, roughly 81% seen once. The CDR3 consists of 14 residues. Germline CDR1 is KGHSH and CDR2 is LQKENI. The germline V and J ends were trimmed by 4 bases and 6 bases, with 15 bases remaining between them. This TCR came from a man aged 25-45 years in good health and CMV-seropositive. The chain has TRBV18 and TRBJ1-2; D remains unclear. The sequenced material came from PBMCs. DNA of the CDR3: TGTGCCAGCTCACGTTCCGGAGAAAGAAATGGCTACACCTTC. Amino acids: CASSRSGERNGYTF.